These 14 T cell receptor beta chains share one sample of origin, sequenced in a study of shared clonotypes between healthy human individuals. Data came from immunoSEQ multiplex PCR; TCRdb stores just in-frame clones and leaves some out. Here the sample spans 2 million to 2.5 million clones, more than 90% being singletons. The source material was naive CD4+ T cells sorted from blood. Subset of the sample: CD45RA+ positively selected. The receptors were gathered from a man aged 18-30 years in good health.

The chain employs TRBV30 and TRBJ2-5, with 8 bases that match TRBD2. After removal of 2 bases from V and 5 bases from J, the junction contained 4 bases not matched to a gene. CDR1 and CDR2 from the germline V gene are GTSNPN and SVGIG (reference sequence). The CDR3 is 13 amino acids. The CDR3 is CAWSSGSIETQYF. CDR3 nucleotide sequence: TGTGCCTGGAGTAGCGGGAGTATCGAGACCCAGTACTTC.

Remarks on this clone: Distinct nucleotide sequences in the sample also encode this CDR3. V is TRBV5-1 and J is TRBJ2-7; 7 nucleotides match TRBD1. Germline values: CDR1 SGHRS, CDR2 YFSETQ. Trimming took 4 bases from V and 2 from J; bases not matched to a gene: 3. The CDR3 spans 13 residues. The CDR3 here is CASSRTGPYEQYF. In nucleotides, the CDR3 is TGCGCCAGCAGCCGGACAGGTCCCTACGAGCAGTACTTC.

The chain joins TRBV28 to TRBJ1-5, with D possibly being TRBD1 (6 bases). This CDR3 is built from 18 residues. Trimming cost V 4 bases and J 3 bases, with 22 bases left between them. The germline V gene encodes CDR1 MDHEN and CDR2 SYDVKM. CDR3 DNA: TGTGCCAGCAGTTCCTCAGGGGCAGGGAAGGTCCACAATCAGCCCCAGCATTTT. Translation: CASSSSGAGKVHNQPQHF.

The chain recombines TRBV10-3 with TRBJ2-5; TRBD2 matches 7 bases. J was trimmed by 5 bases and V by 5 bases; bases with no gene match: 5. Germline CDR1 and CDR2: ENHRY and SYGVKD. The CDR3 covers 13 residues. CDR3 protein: CAISQGAGETQYF. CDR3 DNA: TGTGCCATCAGTCAGGGAGCGGGGGAGACCCAGTACTTC.

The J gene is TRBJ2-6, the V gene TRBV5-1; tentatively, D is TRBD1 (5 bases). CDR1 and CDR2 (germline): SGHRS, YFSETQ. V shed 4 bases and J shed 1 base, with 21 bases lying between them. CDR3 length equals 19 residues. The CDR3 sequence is CASSPISQAMGSGANVLTF. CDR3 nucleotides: TGCGCCAGCAGCCCGATCTCACAGGCCATGGGATCTGGGGCCAACGTCCTGACTTTC.

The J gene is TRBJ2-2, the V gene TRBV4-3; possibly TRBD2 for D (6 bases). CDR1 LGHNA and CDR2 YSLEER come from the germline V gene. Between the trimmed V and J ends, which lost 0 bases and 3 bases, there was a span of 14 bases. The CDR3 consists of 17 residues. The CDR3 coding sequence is TGCGCCAGCAGCCAAGAAGTCGGCGGGACGTACACCGGGGAGCTGTTTTTT. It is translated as CASSQEVGGTYTGELFF.

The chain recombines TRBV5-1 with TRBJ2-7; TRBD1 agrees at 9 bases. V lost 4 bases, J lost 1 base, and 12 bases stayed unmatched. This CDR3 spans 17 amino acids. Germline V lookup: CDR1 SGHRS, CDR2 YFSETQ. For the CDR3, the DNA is TGCGCCAGCAGCAGACTCGCCGGGACAGGGAAATCCTACGAGCAGTACTTC. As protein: CASSRLAGTGKSYEQYF.

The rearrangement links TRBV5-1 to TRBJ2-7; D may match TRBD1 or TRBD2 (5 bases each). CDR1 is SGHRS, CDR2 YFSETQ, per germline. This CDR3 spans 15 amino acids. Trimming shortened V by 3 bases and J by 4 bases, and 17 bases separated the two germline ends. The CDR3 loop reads CASSSTGAGGYEQYF. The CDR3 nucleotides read TGCGCCAGCAGCTCCACCGGGGCTGGTGGTTACGAGCAGTACTTC.

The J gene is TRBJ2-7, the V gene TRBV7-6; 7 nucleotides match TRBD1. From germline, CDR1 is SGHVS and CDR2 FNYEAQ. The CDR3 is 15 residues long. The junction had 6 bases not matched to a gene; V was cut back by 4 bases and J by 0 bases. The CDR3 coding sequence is TGTGCCAGCAGCTCTAGGGGGCGACCCTCCTACGAGCAGTACTTC. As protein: CASSSRGRPSYEQYF.

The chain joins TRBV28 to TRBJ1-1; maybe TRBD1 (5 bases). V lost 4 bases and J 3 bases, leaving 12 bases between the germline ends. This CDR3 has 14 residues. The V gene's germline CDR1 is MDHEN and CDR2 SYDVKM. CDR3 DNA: TGTGCCAGCAGTTCCGGGGGTACGCACACTGAAGCTTTCTTT. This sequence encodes CASSSGGTHTEAFF.

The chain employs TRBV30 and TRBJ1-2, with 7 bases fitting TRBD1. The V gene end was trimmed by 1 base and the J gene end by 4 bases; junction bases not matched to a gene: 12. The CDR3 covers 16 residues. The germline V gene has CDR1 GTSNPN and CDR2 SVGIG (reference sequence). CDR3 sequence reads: CAWSGDSPGDSYGYTF. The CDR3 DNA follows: TGTGCCTGGAGTGGGGACAGTCCGGGGGATAGCTATGGCTACACCTTC.

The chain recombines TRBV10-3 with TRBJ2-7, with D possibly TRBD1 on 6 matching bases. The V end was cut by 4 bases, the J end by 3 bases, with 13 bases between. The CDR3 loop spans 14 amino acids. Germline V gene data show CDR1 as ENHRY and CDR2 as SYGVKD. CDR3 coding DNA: TGTGCCATCAGTGTGGGCCAAGGGGGCTACGAGCAGTACTTC. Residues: CAISVGQGGYEQYF.

The CDR3 region is CAIFRDRVGPQHF. The CDR3 DNA follows: TGTGCCATTTTCCGGGACAGGGTGGGGCCCCAGCATTTT. The rearrangement uses TRBV6-5 and TRBJ1-5, with 9 bases that match TRBD1. Trimming removed 10 bases from V and 9 bases from J; junction bases left unmatched: 10. This CDR3 region has 13 residues. From germline, CDR1 is MNHEY and CDR2 SVGAGI.

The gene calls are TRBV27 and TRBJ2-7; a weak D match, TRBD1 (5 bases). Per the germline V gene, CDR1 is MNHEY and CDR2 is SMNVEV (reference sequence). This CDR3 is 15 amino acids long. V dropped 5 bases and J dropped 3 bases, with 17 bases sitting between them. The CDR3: CASSADTLIGYEQYF. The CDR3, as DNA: TGTGCCAGCAGTGCGGACACCCTAATAGGCTACGAGCAGTACTTC.